This T cell receptor (beta chain) was captured by sequencing in a study of cytomegalovirus exposure and HLA in healthy donors. This clone was recorded a few times. The antigen remains undetermined. General observations from the study: Reported results showed that the classifier diagnosed cytomegalovirus status with high specificity and sensitivity. Through in vitro validation, a few CMV-associated chains were shown to be specific for CMV antigens.

Generated by immunoSEQ multiplex PCR, the TCRdb table keeps only in-frame clones and is missing some. The table shows 250,000 or so clones, with around nine tenths occurring only once. Separate from the roughly 610-subject first cohort, the roughly 110-subject validation cohort was the one that the donors belonged to. V was pared by 5 bases and J by 5 bases, with 5 bases of the junction left unmatched. This CDR3 is built from 13 residues. The germline V gene has CDR1 SGHAT and CDR2 FQNNGV. The sample taken for sequencing was PBMCs. The origin of this receptor is a man aged 18 to 30 in good health and CMV-seronegative. V is TRBV11-2 and J is TRBJ2-5; TRBD1 aligns across 7 bases. The chain's CDR3 is CASSQGVPETQYF. CDR3 bases: TGTGCCAGCAGCCAGGGGGTTCCGGAGACCCAGTACTTC. Full variable domain (remainder filled in from reference TRBV11-2 and TRBJ2-5): EAGVAQSPRYKIIEKRQSVAFWCNPISGHATLYWYQQILGQGPKLLIQFQNNGVVDDSQLPKDRFSAERLKGVDSTLKIQPAKLEDSAVYLCASSQGVPETQYFGPGTRLLVL.